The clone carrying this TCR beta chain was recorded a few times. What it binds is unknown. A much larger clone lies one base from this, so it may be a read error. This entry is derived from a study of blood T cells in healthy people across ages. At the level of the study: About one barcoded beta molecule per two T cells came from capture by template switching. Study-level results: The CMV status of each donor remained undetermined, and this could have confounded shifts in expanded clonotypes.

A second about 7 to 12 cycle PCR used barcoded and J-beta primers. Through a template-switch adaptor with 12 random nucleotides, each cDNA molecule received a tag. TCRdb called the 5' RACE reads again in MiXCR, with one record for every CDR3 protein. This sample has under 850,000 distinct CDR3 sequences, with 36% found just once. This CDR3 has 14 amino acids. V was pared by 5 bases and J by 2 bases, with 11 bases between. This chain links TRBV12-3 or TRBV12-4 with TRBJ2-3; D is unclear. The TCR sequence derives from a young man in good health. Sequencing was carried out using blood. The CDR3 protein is CASSALLTTDTQYF. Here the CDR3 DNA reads TGTGCCAGCAGTGCACTGCTAACCACAGATACGCAGTATTTT.